The rows below give T cell receptor beta chains drawn from one sample of a study of T cells in Graves' hyperthyroidism and ophthalmopathy. TCRdb redid the calling of the multiplex PCR reads with MiXCR, one entry per CDR3 protein. The repertoire holds around 690,000 distinct CDR3 sequences, with 17% as singletons. The source material was blood. The receptor set was obtained from a man aged 50 to 60 with Graves' hyperthyroidism. The CDR3 runs from the conserved cysteine through the conserved F or W. The D gene is left open where the match is weak. A clone size is listed for some rows: how often the clone was seen (once, few, many), or a class if it is expanded.

clone size,J gene,V gene,D gene,CDR3 protein,CDR3 DNA
-,TRBJ1-2,TRBV11-2,TRBD1,CASSLVGTGNGRGYTF,TGTGCCAGCAGCTTAGTTGGGACAGGCAACGGGAGAGGCTACACCTTC
many,TRBJ1-1,TRBV11-2,-,CASSLDILQGSTEAFF,TGTGCCAGCAGCTTGGACATTTTGCAGGGGTCCACTGAAGCTTTCTTT
few,TRBJ2-1,TRBV7-2,-,CASTSPSLGGEQFF,TGTGCCAGCACCAGCCCTTCACTAGGGGGTGAGCAGTTCTTC
many,TRBJ1-5,TRBV6-1,-,CASRIQGVGIHQPQHF,TGTGCCAGCAGGATACAGGGTGTTGGAATCCATCAGCCCCAGCATTTT
few,TRBJ2-7,TRBV5-1,TRBD1,CASSLETGGIYEQYF,TGCGCCAGCAGCTTGGAGACAGGGGGAATTTACGAGCAGTACTTC
many,TRBJ1-1,TRBV12-3/TRBV12-4,-,CASSLSGLNTEAFF,TGTGCCAGCAGTTTGTCCGGGCTGAACACTGAAGCTTTCTTT
few,TRBJ1-6,TRBV11-1,-,CASSVGTDANSPLHF,TGTGCCAGCAGTGTAGGGACTGATGCTAATTCACCCCTCCACTTT
-,TRBJ2-7,TRBV28,-,CASEENSGEQYF,TGTGCCAGCGAAGAGAATTCGGGCGAGCAGTACTTC
many,TRBJ1-5,TRBV27,-,CASSLSSSFDNQPQHF,TGTGCCAGCAGTTTAAGCAGCTCTTTCGACAATCAGCCCCAGCATTTT
many,TRBJ2-2,TRBV11-2,-,CASSLGNGELFF,TGTGCCAGCAGCTTAGGTAACGGGGAGCTGTTTTTT
many,TRBJ2-7,TRBV28,TRBD2,CASSRPLAGAYEQYF,TGTGCCAGCAGCCGCCCCCTAGCGGGAGCCTACGAGCAGTACTTC
many,TRBJ2-5,TRBV11-2,TRBD2,CASSFGAPGLAGEGTQYF,TGTGCCAGCAGCTTTGGAGCTCCGGGACTAGCGGGAGAGGGGACCCAGTACTTC
many,TRBJ1-2,TRBV30,-,CACPGGTSYGYTF,TGTGCCTGTCCTGGAGGGACGTCCTATGGCTACACCTTC
many,TRBJ1-3,TRBV5-6,-,CASSFRPGHISGNTIYF,TGTGCCAGCAGCTTTCGGCCGGGACACATCTCTGGAAACACCATATATTTT
-,TRBJ2-7,TRBV28,TRBD2,CASSPGGATSYEQYF,TGTGCCAGCAGCCCCGGGGGGGCGACCTCCTACGAGCAGTACTTC
-,TRBJ2-1,TRBV19,TRBD2,CASTPELAGGGEQFF,TGTGCCAGTACCCCCGAACTAGCGGGAGGAGGTGAGCAGTTCTTC
-,TRBJ1-2,TRBV28,-,CASSEDLGYGYTF,TGTGCCAGCAGCGAGGATTTGGGCTATGGCTACACCTTC
many,TRBJ1-1,TRBV7-8,TRBD1,CASSLESGQGTEAFF,TGTGCCAGCAGCTTAGAATCAGGACAGGGCACTGAAGCTTTCTTT
many,TRBJ1-5,TRBV7-9,TRBD1,CASSLPGTGNQPQHF,TGTGCCAGCAGCCTCCCCGGGACAGGCAATCAGCCCCAGCATTTT
many,TRBJ1-2,TRBV7-9,-,CASSLAAARGYTF,TGTGCCAGCAGCTTAGCGGCCGCTCGCGGCTACACCTTC
many,TRBJ1-2,TRBV18,-,CASSPRDGIYGYTF,TGTGCCAGCTCACCCCGGGACGGTATCTATGGCTACACCTTC
many,TRBJ2-7,TRBV3-1,-,CASSQERGYEQYF,TGTGCCAGCAGCCAAGAGAGGGGTTACGAGCAGTACTTC
few,TRBJ1-1,TRBV19,-,CASSMLWRGPSEAFF,TGTGCCAGTAGTATGTTGTGGCGGGGGCCTAGTGAAGCTTTCTTT
-,TRBJ1-1,TRBV29-1,-,CSVHGLSMNTEAFF,TGCAGCGTTCACGGACTGAGCATGAACACTGAAGCTTTCTTT
many,TRBJ2-1,TRBV12-3/TRBV12-4,-,CASSLRGTPHNEQFF,TGTGCCAGCAGTTTAAGGGGGACACCTCACAATGAGCAGTTCTTC
many,TRBJ2-7,TRBV30,-,CAWSVAGAEYEQYF,TGTGCCTGGAGTGTGGCGGGGGCAGAGTACGAGCAGTACTTC
many,TRBJ1-5,TRBV12-3/TRBV12-4,TRBD1,CASSFRDRGWGNQPQHF,TGTGCCAGCAGTTTCCGGGACAGGGGTTGGGGCAATCAGCCCCAGCATTTT
few,TRBJ1-5,TRBV5-4,-,CASSLDLAGPQHF,TGTGCCAGCAGCTTAGATCTGGCGGGGCCCCAGCATTTT
many,TRBJ1-5,TRBV28,TRBD1,CASSRPGQGAPSNQPQHF,TGTGCCAGCAGTCGACCGGGACAGGGGGCGCCTAGCAATCAGCCCCAGCATTTT
many,TRBJ2-1,TRBV12-3/TRBV12-4,TRBD2,CASSTPLAGVAYNEQFF,TGTGCCAGCAGTACGCCTCTAGCGGGAGTCGCCTACAATGAGCAGTTCTTC
many,TRBJ1-3,TRBV6-5,-,CASSYDSSGNTIYF,TGTGCCAGCAGTTACGACAGCTCTGGAAACACCATATATTTT
many,TRBJ2-7,TRBV7-8,-,CASSLASQYEQYF,TGTGCCAGCAGCTTAGCGAGTCAGTACGAGCAGTACTTC
many,TRBJ2-7,TRBV7-9,-,CASSLLPLDEQYF,TGTGCCAGCAGCTTACTACCCTTGGACGAGCAGTACTTC
-,TRBJ1-1,TRBV11-2,TRBD1,CASSVGTGGYTEAFF,TGTGCCAGCAGCGTTGGGACAGGGGGCTACACTGAAGCTTTCTTT
few,TRBJ2-2,TRBV6-5,TRBD1,CASSYPGTGGTGELFF,TGTGCCAGCAGTTATCCCGGGACAGGCGGTACCGGGGAGCTGTTTTTT
few,TRBJ2-5,TRBV20-1,TRBD1,CSASPQGRGETQYF,TGCAGTGCTAGCCCACAGGGGAGAGGAGAGACCCAGTACTTC
-,TRBJ1-4,TRBV9,TRBD1,CASSVVGTGEEKLFF,TGTGCCAGCAGCGTAGTGGGGACAGGGGAGGAAAAACTGTTTTTT
-,TRBJ1-1,TRBV7-9,-,CASRHRGGGTEAFF,TGTGCCAGCAGACACAGAGGAGGGGGAACTGAAGCTTTCTTT
-,TRBJ2-1,TRBV6-5,-,CASSSGGLRHNEQFF,TGTGCCAGCAGTTCGGGGGGCTTGAGGCACAATGAGCAGTTCTTC
many,TRBJ2-5,TRBV11-2,-,CASSYIGDGQYF,TGTGCCAGCAGCTATATTGGGGATGGCCAGTACTTC
many,TRBJ2-7,TRBV19,TRBD2,CASSISGSSYEQYF,TGTGCCAGCAGCATAAGCGGGAGCTCCTACGAGCAGTACTTC
few,TRBJ2-7,TRBV6-5,-,CASSYDSTGYPYEQYF,TGTGCCAGCAGTTACGACTCTACAGGGTACCCCTACGAGCAGTACTTC
-,TRBJ2-4,TRBV7-2,-,CASSLGGGLVAKNIQYF,TGTGCCAGCAGCTTAGGGGGGGGGCTAGTTGCCAAAAACATTCAGTACTTC
many,TRBJ2-7,TRBV30,-,CAWSGQTIDYEQYF,TGTGCCTGGAGTGGACAGACAATAGACTACGAGCAGTACTTC
many,TRBJ2-7,TRBV11-2,-,CASSLENSPGEQYF,TGTGCCAGCAGCTTAGAGAACAGCCCCGGAGAGCAGTACTTC
many,TRBJ2-5,TRBV24-1,TRBD1,CATSDWTGNQETQYF,TGTGCCACCAGTGATTGGACAGGGAACCAAGAGACCCAGTACTTC
few,TRBJ1-2,TRBV20-1,TRBD1,CSARAGSGGWGYTF,TGCAGTGCTAGAGCCGGCTCAGGGGGCTGGGGCTACACCTTC
-,TRBJ2-2,TRBV7-6,-,CASSSPGGASGELFF,TGTGCCAGCAGCTCCCCCGGGGGCGCCAGCGGGGAGCTGTTTTTT
-,TRBJ2-3,TRBV6-2/TRBV6-3,TRBD1,CASRPDRDTDTQYF,TGTGCCAGCAGACCGGACAGGGACACAGATACGCAGTATTTT
-,TRBJ1-6,TRBV9,-,CASSSYGRRYNSPLHF,TGTGCCAGCAGCTCGTACGGTCGGAGGTATAATTCACCCCTCCACTTT
few,TRBJ2-7,TRBV6-5,-,CASSYAGAYEQYF,TGTGCCAGCAGTTATGCAGGGGCCTACGAGCAGTACTTC
many,TRBJ2-5,TRBV29-1,-,CSVLGNRGGTQYF,TGCAGCGTCCTGGGGAACCGGGGAGGGACCCAGTACTTC
once,TRBJ1-1,TRBV20-1,-,CSARVGSMNTEAFF,TGCAGTGCTAGAGTTGGCAGCATGAACACTGAAGCTTTCTTT
few,TRBJ1-2,TRBV11-2,TRBD1,CASSIGGGTGPSGDGYTF,TGTGCCAGCAGCATTGGGGGGGGGACAGGACCCTCCGGAGATGGCTACACCTTC
many,TRBJ2-1,TRBV4-1,-,CASSQEATRANEQFF,TGCGCCAGCAGCCAAGAAGCCACCAGGGCCAATGAGCAGTTCTTC
-,TRBJ1-1,TRBV28,-,CASSAQDLAWDTEAFF,TGTGCCAGCAGTGCCCAGGATCTCGCCTGGGACACTGAAGCTTTCTTT
-,TRBJ2-3,TRBV6-5,-,CASSYFSGASTDTQYF,TGTGCCAGCAGTTACTTTAGCGGTGCTAGCACAGATACGCAGTATTTT
few,TRBJ2-1,TRBV29-1,TRBD2,CSVSGLAGVGLYNEQFF,TGCAGCGTTTCCGGTCTAGCGGGAGTGGGTTTATACAATGAGCAGTTCTTC
few,TRBJ2-5,TRBV7-9,-,CASSLYRRETQYF,TGTGCCAGCAGCTTATATCGTAGGGAGACCCAGTACTTC